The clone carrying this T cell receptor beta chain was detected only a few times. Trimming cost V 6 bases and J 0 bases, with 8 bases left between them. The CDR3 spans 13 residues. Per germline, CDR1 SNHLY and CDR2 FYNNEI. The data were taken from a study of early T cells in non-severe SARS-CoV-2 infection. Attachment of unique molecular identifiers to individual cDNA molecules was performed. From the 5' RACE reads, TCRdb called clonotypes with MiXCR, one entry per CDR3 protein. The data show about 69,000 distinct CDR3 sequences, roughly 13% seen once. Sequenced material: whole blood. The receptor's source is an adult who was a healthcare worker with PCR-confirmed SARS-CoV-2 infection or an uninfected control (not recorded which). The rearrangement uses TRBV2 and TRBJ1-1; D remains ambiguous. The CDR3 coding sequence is TGTGCCAGCAGACTTAACATGAACACTGAAGCTTTCTTT. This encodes CASRLNMNTEAFF.